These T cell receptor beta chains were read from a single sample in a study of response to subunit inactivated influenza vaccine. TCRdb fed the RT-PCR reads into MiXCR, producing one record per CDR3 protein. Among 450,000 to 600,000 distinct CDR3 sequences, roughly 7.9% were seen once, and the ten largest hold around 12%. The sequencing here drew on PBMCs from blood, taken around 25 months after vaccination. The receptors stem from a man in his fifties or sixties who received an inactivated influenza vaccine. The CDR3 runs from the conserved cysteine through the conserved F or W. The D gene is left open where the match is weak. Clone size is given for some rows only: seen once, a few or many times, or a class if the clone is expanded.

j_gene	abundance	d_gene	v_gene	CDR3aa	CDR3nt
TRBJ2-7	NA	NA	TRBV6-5	CASSYSPISYEQYF	TGTGCCAGCAGTTACTCGCCCATTTCCTACGAGCAGTACTTC
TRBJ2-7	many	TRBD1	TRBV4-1	CASSQETGTGSYEQYF	TGCGCCAGCAGCCAGGAAACCGGGACAGGCTCCTACGAGCAGTACTTC
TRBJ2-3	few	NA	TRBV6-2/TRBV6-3	CATKRNRGAYTDTQYF	TGTGCCACCAAACGAAACCGGGGGGCCTACACAGATACGCAGTATTTT
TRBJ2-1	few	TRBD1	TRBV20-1	CSAPGRDRGNEQFF	TGCAGTGCCCCTGGCCGGGACAGGGGGAATGAGCAGTTCTTC
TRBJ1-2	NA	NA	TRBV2	CASSEALRVLGYTF	TGTGCCAGCAGTGAAGCGCTCCGGGTATTAGGCTACACCTTC
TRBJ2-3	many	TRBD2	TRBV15	CATSRDGGRTDTQYF	TGTGCCACCAGCAGAGACGGCGGGAGGACAGATACGCAGTATTTT
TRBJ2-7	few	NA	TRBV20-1	CSASASPRDEQYF	TGCAGTGCTAGCGCGAGCCCTCGGGACGAGCAGTACTTC
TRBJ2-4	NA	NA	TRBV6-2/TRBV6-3	CASTDTTLAKNIQYF	TGTGCCAGCACAGATACAACATTAGCCAAAAACATTCAGTACTTC
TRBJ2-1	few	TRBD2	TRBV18	CASSPRQPGLASWNEQFF	TGTGCCAGCTCACCACGGCAACCGGGACTAGCGTCATGGAATGAGCAGTTCTTC
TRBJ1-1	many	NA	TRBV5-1	CASSYGDAQVGAFF	TGCGCCAGCAGCTACGGGGACGCACAGGTAGGAGCTTTCTTT
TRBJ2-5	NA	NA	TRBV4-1	CASSQDEGKTQYF	TGCGCCAGCAGCCAAGACGAAGGAAAGACCCAGTACTTC
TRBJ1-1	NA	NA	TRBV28	CASKLTGRRWDTEAFF	TGTGCCAGCAAACTAACGGGCCGCCGTTGGGACACTGAAGCTTTCTTT
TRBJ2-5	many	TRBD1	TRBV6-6	CASLQGPQETQYF	TGTGCCAGCCTACAGGGGCCACAAGAGACCCAGTACTTC
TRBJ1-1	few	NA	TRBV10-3	CAIRTAVKYEAFF	TGTGCCATTCGGACGGCGGTGAAATATGAAGCTTTCTTT
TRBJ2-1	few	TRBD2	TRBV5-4	CASSLYLAGGSNEQFF	TGTGCCAGCAGCTTGTATCTAGCGGGGGGCTCCAATGAGCAGTTCTTC
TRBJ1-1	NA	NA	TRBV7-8	CASSLVAWGRRTEAFF	TGTGCCAGCAGCTTAGTTGCCTGGGGGAGGAGGACTGAAGCTTTCTTT
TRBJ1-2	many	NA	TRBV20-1	CSAKGGTNYGYTF	TGCAGTGCCAAAGGAGGTACTAACTATGGCTACACCTTC
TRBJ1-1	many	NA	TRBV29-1	CSVEHGNTEAFF	TGCAGCGTTGAACACGGGAACACTGAAGCTTTCTTT
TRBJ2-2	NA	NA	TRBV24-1	CATGNTGELFF	TGTGCCACCGGAAACACCGGGGAGCTGTTTTTT
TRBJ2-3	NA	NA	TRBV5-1	CASNGGGGTDTQYF	TGCGCCAGCAACGGAGGGGGGGGCACAGATACGCAGTATTTT
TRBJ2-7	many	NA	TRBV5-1	CASSLTGITYEQYF	TGCGCCAGCAGCTTGACAGGGATTACCTACGAGCAGTACTTC
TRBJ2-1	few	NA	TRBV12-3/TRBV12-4	CASSLRGTPYNEQFF	TGTGCCAGCAGTTTACGAGGGACTCCCTACAATGAGCAGTTCTTC
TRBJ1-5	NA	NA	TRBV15	CATSRDHPLSNQPQHF	TGTGCCACCAGCAGAGATCACCCCCTTAGCAATCAGCCCCAGCATTTT
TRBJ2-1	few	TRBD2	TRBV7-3	CASSPTSGAGGEQFF	TGTGCCAGCAGCCCAACTAGCGGAGCTGGGGGTGAGCAGTTCTTC
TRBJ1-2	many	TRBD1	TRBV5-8	CASSLDPGQHTYGYTF	TGTGCCAGCAGCTTGGACCCGGGACAGCATACCTATGGCTACACCTTC
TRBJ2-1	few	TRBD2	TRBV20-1	CSAVGLAGGSYNEQFF	TGCAGTGCAGTAGGACTAGCGGGGGGTTCCTACAATGAGCAGTTCTTC
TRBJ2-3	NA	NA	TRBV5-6	CASSFKDRGNTQYF	TGTGCCAGCAGCTTTAAGGATAGGGGGAATACGCAGTATTTT
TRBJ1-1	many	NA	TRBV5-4	CASSLDRVTNTEAFF	TGTGCCAGCAGCTTGGACAGGGTGACGAACACTGAAGCTTTCTTT
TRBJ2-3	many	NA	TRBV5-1	CASSLNPTSRADTQYF	TGCGCCAGCAGCTTGAATCCGACTAGTAGGGCAGATACGCAGTATTTT
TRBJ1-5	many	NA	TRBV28	CASMQGLNQPQHF	TGTGCCAGCATGCAGGGTCTTAATCAGCCCCAGCATTTT
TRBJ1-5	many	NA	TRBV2	CASSRQPNQPQHF	TGTGCCAGCAGTCGACAACCCAATCAGCCCCAGCATTTT
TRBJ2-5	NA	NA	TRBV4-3	CASSQEGRMYF	TGCGCCAGCAGCCAAGAAGGCCGTATGTACTTC
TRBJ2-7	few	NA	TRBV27	CASGPKSFRQEGEQYF	TGTGCCAGCGGCCCGAAGTCGTTCCGGCAAGAGGGCGAGCAGTACTTC
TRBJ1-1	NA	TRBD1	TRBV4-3	CASSLDTRQGSTEAFF	TGCGCCAGCAGCCTAGACACCCGACAGGGGTCCACTGAAGCTTTCTTT
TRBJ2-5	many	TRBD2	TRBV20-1	CSAVVGWTSGRKRETQYF	TGCAGTGCTGTCGTGGGGTGGACTAGCGGGAGAAAGAGGGAGACCCAGTACTTC
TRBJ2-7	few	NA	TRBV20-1	CSAIYSSYEQYF	TGCAGTGCTATTTACAGCTCCTACGAGCAGTACTTC
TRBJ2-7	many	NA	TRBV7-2	CASSLTRGREQYF	TGTGCCAGCAGCTTAACACGGGGTCGCGAGCAGTACTTC
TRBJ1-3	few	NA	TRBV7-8	CASSGGDGDTIYF	TGTGCCAGCAGCGGGGGGGATGGGGACACCATATATTTT
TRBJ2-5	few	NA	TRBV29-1	CSVDRSRETQYF	TGCAGCGTTGATCGGTCCCGGGAGACCCAGTACTTC
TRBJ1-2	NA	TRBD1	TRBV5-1	CASSFTGGNYGYTF	TGCGCCAGCAGCTTCACAGGGGGCAACTATGGCTACACCTTC
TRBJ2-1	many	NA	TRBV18	CASSRDSGSNEQFF	TGTGCCAGCTCGCGGGACAGTGGGTCCAATGAGCAGTTCTTC
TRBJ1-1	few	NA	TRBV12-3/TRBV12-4	CASRRGTTNTEAFF	TGTGCCAGCAGGCGAGGGACGACTAACACTGAAGCTTTCTTT